This T cell receptor (beta chain) came from a study of T-cell memory formation after mild COVID-19. Germline V gene sequence: CDR1 SGHTA, CDR2 FQGNSA. The CDR3 is 15 residues long. V shed 1 base and J shed 1 base, with 8 bases lying between them. One entry per CDR3 protein, called by TCRdb with MiXCR from the 5' RACE reads. The sample yields 200,000 to 300,000 distinct CDR3 sequences, over 9% seen once. Ten or more counts support this clonotype. The target antigen is unknown. Whole-study results and caveats: The main location of contracting CD4+ clones was CM and EM, and that of contracting CD8+ clones was EMRA.

Input material: PBMCs or a T cell subset sorted from them (not recorded which). The gene calls are TRBV7-2 and TRBJ2-4; D is unresolved. The receptor comes from a man younger than 35 who had mild COVID-19 (a few samples of this study predate the infection). Cell type and time point are not known. CDR3 bases: TGTGCCAGCAGCTTAGTAGGCGGCGCCAAAAACATTCAGTACTTC. It codes for CASSLVGGAKNIQYF.